Below are 21 T cell receptor beta chains sequenced from a single sample in a study of T-cell reconstitution after alpha-beta-depleted transplantation in children. Unique molecular identifiers were incorporated during preparation of the TCRbeta library. TCRdb reprocessed the PCR reads with MiXCR, giving one entry per CDR3 protein. The sample shows some 200,000 distinct CDR3 sequences, roughly a tenth of them seen only once. Sequencing was performed on PBMCs from the stem cell graft donor, taken from the stem cell graft. These receptors came from a human donor who donated a stem cell graft to a child with acute lymphoblastic leukemia.

J is TRBJ2-1 and V is TRBV12-3 or TRBV12-4; 15 nucleotides align to TRBD2. The CDR3 sequence is 18 residues long. J was trimmed by 8 bases and V by 3 bases; bases with no gene match: 11. In DNA form, the CDR3 reads TGTGCCAGCAGTTTCCCCGGACTAGCGGGGGGGCCCTTCTATGAGCAGTTCTTC. Translated: CASSFPGLAGGPFYEQFF.

The sample holds many counts of this clonotype. The rearrangement uses TRBV4-3 and TRBJ1-1; no definite D call. The V end was cut by 2 bases, the J end by 1 base, with 11 bases between. Germline CDR1 reads LGHNA; CDR2 reads YSLEER. The CDR3 has 15 residues. The CDR3 DNA follows: TGCGCCAGCAGCCAACTTTTTCCGGCGAACACTGAAGCTTTCTTT. It is translated as CASSQLFPANTEAFF.

This clonotype occurred many times. The V call is TRBV11-3, the J call TRBJ2-1, with D perhaps TRBD1 (5 bases). Trimming cost V 3 bases and J 5 bases, with 14 bases left between them. Germline V gives CDR1 SGHNT, CDR2 YENEEA. This CDR3 has 15 amino acids. The CDR3 coding sequence is TGTGCCAGCAGCTTGAATGGGGCAGACGACAATGAGCAGTTCTTC. This encodes CASSLNGADDNEQFF.

At least ten counts were recorded for this clonotype. The chain has TRBV19 and TRBJ2-1; 9 positions match TRBD1. The CDR3 contains 16 residues. The V gene's germline CDR1 is LNHDA and CDR2 SQIVND (reference sequence). V was pared by 3 bases and J by 8 bases, with 11 bases of the junction left unmatched. CDR3 sequence (DNA): TGTGCCAGTAGTATTATGCCGGGACAGGGACTTGATGAGCAGTTCTTC. The encoded protein is CASSIMPGQGLDEQFF.

This clonotype was seen ten or more times. The chain's CDR3 is CASSVNRGSSGANVLTF. The CDR3 nucleotides are TGTGCCAGCAGTGTTAATCGGGGGTCCTCTGGGGCCAACGTCCTGACTTTC. This chain uses TRBV6-1 with TRBJ2-6, with D possibly TRBD2 on 6 matching bases. Germline V gives CDR1 MNHNS, CDR2 SASEGT. CDR3 length equals 17 residues. Trimming removed 4 bases from V and 0 bases from J, with 13 bases in between.

This clonotype was counted a few times. The genes are TRBV3-1 and TRBJ2-7, with 8 bases identical to TRBD2. J lost 2 bases, V lost 3 bases, and 3 bases had no gene match. Germline lookup yields CDR1 LGHDT and CDR2 YNNKEL (reference sequence). The CDR3 is made up of 14 amino acids. As DNA, the CDR3 is TGTGCCAGCAGCCAGAGCGGGGGCGCCTACGAGCAGTACTTC. Translated, it gives CASSQSGGAYEQYF.

At least ten counts were recorded for this clonotype. The genes are TRBV12-3 or TRBV12-4 and TRBJ2-1, with 8 positions matching TRBD1. The trim removed 5 bases at V and 9 bases at J, leaving 6 bases unmatched. The CDR3 loop spans 13 amino acids. As DNA, the CDR3 is TGTGCCAGCAGTCCCGACAGGGGAGGTGAGCAGTTCTTC. Translation: CASSPDRGGEQFF.

There are many counts of this clonotype. The chain joins TRBV20-1 to TRBJ2-7; D unclear. The CDR3 runs 15 residues. V lost 4 bases and J 7 bases, leaving 23 bases between the germline ends. Germline loops: CDR1 DFQATT, CDR2 SNEGSKA (reference sequence). The CDR3 nucleotides are TGCAGTGCTACACCTCAGAAGGACGCACGTATGGAGCAGTACTTC. Its translation is CSATPQKDARMEQYF.

The chain joins TRBV7-8 to TRBJ2-1; no firm D call. Trimming took 5 bases from V and 9 from J, leaving 23 bases between them. This CDR3 contains 16 residues. Germline V CDR1 and CDR2: SGHVS, FQNEAQ. The CDR3 spells CASSLHQELPSGEQFF. Here the CDR3 DNA reads TGTGCCAGCAGCCTCCACCAAGAATTACCATCGGGTGAGCAGTTCTTC.

The table lists this clonotype with a few counts. The V gene is TRBV29-1, the J gene TRBJ1-3; D is undetermined. This CDR3 contains 13 residues. Germline CDR1 reads SQVTM; CDR2 reads ANQGSEA. V lost 3 bases and J 4 bases, leaving 10 bases between the germline ends. CDR3 coding DNA: TGCAGCGTTGATTTTGGGTCGGGAAACACCATATATTTT. Its translation is CSVDFGSGNTIYF.

The table lists this clonotype with a few counts. This sequence joins TRBV24-1 and TRBJ1-5; 7 bases map to TRBD1. The CDR3 runs 13 residues. Trimming took 3 bases from V and 7 from J; bases not matched to a gene: 2. Germline lookup yields CDR1 KGHDR and CDR2 SFDVKD. DNA for the CDR3: TGTGCCACCAGTGATGGGACAGAACAGCCCCAGCATTTT. This translates into CATSDGTEQPQHF.

This clonotype was counted between two and nine times. The J gene is TRBJ1-1, the V gene TRBV3-1; D perhaps matches TRBD1 (5 bases). The CDR3 sequence is 17 residues long. Germline CDR1 is LGHDT and CDR2 is YNNKEL (reference sequence). Trimming stripped 1 base from V and 1 base from J, with 16 bases between. The CDR3 loop is CASSQGTLSFSNTEAFF. Here the CDR3 DNA reads TGTGCCAGCAGCCAAGGGACACTCTCTTTTTCGAACACTGAAGCTTTCTTT.

The genes are TRBV7-2 and TRBJ2-7, with 7 bases fitting TRBD2. The CDR3 is 15 amino acids. With 4 bases clipped from V and 6 bases from J, the junction kept 12 bases outside the gene matches. Looked up from germline, CDR1 is SGHTA and CDR2 is FQGNSA. CDR3 in amino acids: CASSYGPRGESEQYF. In DNA form, the CDR3 reads TGTGCCAGCAGCTACGGACCCCGGGGGGAAAGCGAGCAGTACTTC.

The gene calls are TRBV20-1 and TRBJ1-2, with 7 bases that match TRBD1. Germline V gives CDR1 DFQATT, CDR2 SNEGSKA (reference sequence). The CDR3 totals 15 residues. V dropped 0 bases and J dropped 7; count of bases not matched to a gene: 11. The CDR3 spells CSAREVTGALGGYTF. CDR3 in DNA: TGCAGTGCTAGAGAGGTCACAGGGGCCCTCGGTGGCTACACCTTC.

At least ten counts were recorded for this clonotype. This rearrangement joins TRBV7-2 to TRBJ1-1; 7 positions match TRBD1. The ends lost 5 bases at V and 1 base at J; junction bases unmatched: 1. Germline loops: CDR1 SGHTA, CDR2 FQGNSA. This CDR3 comprises 13 residues. In nucleotides, the CDR3 is TGTGCCAGCAGCCGGGACAGGAACACTGAAGCTTTCTTT. It specifies CASSRDRNTEAFF.

V is TRBV5-1 and J is TRBJ2-1; 12 nucleotides match TRBD2. Per germline, CDR1 SGHRS and CDR2 YFSETQ. Germline trimming cut 5 bases from V and 13 bases from J; bases unmatched to any gene: 7. The CDR3 length is 13 residues. The CDR3, as DNA: TGCGCCAGCAGGGATACTAGCGGGGGGTCTCAGTTCTTC. Protein product: CASRDTSGGSQFF. Looking up the rest from reference TRBV5-1 and TRBJ2-1 gives the full variable domain: KAGVTQTPRYLIKTRGQQVTLSCSPISGHRSVSWYQQTPGQGLQFLFEYFSETQRNKGNFPGRFSGRQFSNSRSEMNVSTLELGDSALYLCASRDTSGGSQFFGPGTRLTVL.

This chain joins TRBV3-1 and TRBJ1-6; maybe TRBD1 (6 bases). The CDR3 loop spans 19 amino acids. The germline V gene has CDR1 LGHDT and CDR2 YNNKEL (reference sequence). Trimming pared 5 bases from V and 1 base from J, leaving 21 bases between. The CDR3 region is CASSRDSGHRFSYNSPLHF. The CDR3 bases are TGTGCCAGCAGCAGAGATTCGGGACACCGCTTTTCCTATAATTCACCCCTCCACTTT.

This clonotype was recorded at least ten times. V usage is TRBV4-1 and J usage is TRBJ1-2, with 7 bases that match TRBD1. V shed 0 bases, J shed 10 bases, and the junction held 14 bases outside the gene matches. The CDR3 is made up of 16 amino acids. Per the germline V gene, CDR1 is MGHRA and CDR2 is YSYEKL. For the CDR3, the DNA is TGCGCCAGCAGCCAAGAAGGTTTCGGGACAGCGGATGACTACACCTTC. Amino acids: CASSQEGFGTADDYTF.

This clonotype showed up many times. The genes are TRBV11-2 and TRBJ1-1; the D is unclear. CDR3 size: 16 residues. In germline, CDR1 is SGHAT, CDR2 FQNNGV. The germline V and J ends were trimmed by 4 bases and 1 base, with 16 bases remaining between them. DNA for the CDR3: TGTGCCAGCAGCTCCTCCTACAAGAATCAGAACACTGAAGCTTTCTTT. Translating gives CASSSSYKNQNTEAFF.

As to this clonotype: One end of the junction is discordant with germline, which a read error may explain. The V gene is TRBV12-3 or TRBV12-4, the J gene TRBJ1-2, with 9 positions matching TRBD1. This CDR3 is 17 amino acids long. The CDR3 loop is CVSRRPGQGIPNYGYTF. The CDR3 nucleotides are TGTGTCAGCAGGCGTCCGGGACAGGGCATCCCTAACTATGGCTACACCTTC.

The gene calls are TRBV7-9 and TRBJ1-5; D ambiguous. This CDR3 is built from 14 residues. The germline CDR1 and CDR2 sequences are SEHNR and FQNEAQ (reference sequence). V shed 0 bases and J shed 1 base, with 4 bases lying between them. DNA for the CDR3: TGTGCCAGCAGCTTAGCCCACAGCAATCAGCCCCAGCATTTT. This codes for CASSLAHSNQPQHF.